This is a list of T cell receptor beta chains from one sample in a study of blood T cell repertoires in COVID-19. Sequencing used immunoSEQ multiplex PCR; TCRdb keeps in-frame clones, though not all of them. There are 310,000 or so clones in the sample; 87% occur only once, and around 2.2% lies in the top ten. Material for sequencing was peripheral blood. These receptors were obtained from a woman aged 45 to 65 who had recovered from COVID-19. The CDR3 runs from the conserved cysteine through the conserved F or W. A D gene is named only where the DNA matches it firmly. Only some rows state a clone size, as once, few, many or a class for expanded clones.

.	TRBV6-1	.	TRBJ1-1	TGTGCCAGCAGTGAACGGTGGTTCAACACTGAAGCTTTCTTT	CASSERWFNTEAFF
.	TRBV25-1	TRBD2	TRBJ2-3	TGTGCCAGCAGTGAATACCACGGAAGCGGGGTGAGCACAGATACGCAGTATTTT	CASSEYHGSGVSTDTQYF
once	TRBV5-1	.	TRBJ1-1	TGCGCCAGCAGCTTGGCTTTGCGAAGTGATGAAGCTTTCTTT	CASSLALRSDEAFF
few	TRBV7-9	TRBD2	TRBJ2-7	TGTGCCAGCGGGACTAGCGGTCTGAGTGAGCAGTACTTC	CASGTSGLSEQYF
.	TRBV7-7	.	TRBJ1-1	TGTGCTAGCAGCTCGCAGGAGAACACTGAAGCTTTCTTT	CASSSQENTEAFF
.	TRBV27	TRBD1	TRBJ1-2	TGTGCCAGCAGTCCACAGGGGGCGCGGGGCTACACCTTC	CASSPQGARGYTF
.	TRBV6-5	.	TRBJ1-2	TGTGCCAGCAGTTCCCAGGTCGACAGCTTGCATGGCTACACCTTC	CASSSQVDSLHGYTF
.	TRBV6-5	TRBD2	TRBJ2-7	TGTGCCAGCAGTTTGTTACCTAGCGGACTCTCCTACGAGCAGTACTTC	CASSLLPSGLSYEQYF
few	TRBV25-1	.	TRBJ1-5	TGTGCCAGCAGTGAACCGGGGAATCAGCCCCAGCATTTT	CASSEPGNQPQHF
.	TRBV28	.	TRBJ2-7	TGTGCCAGCAGTTTAATTCCGGGAGTAAGCGAGCAGTACTTC	CASSLIPGVSEQYF
.	TRBV6-5	.	TRBJ2-1	TGTGCCAGCCTCGCTAACAATGAGCAGTTCTTC	CASLANNEQFF
.	TRBV28	TRBD1	TRBJ1-2	TGTGCCAGCAGTTTACTTGTGGGGGGACAGCGTGGCTACACCTTC	CASSLLVGGQRGYTF
.	TRBV9	.	TRBJ1-3	TGTGCCAGCATCCCCTCACAGGCTGGAAACACCATATATTTT	CASIPSQAGNTIYF
few	TRBV27	.	TRBJ1-1	TGTGCCAGCAGTTTATATCAGGACACTGAAGCTTTCTTT	CASSLYQDTEAFF
once	TRBV9	TRBD2	TRBJ2-2	TGTGCCAGCAGGTGCGGGGGCGGGAGGGCCGGAACCGGGGAGCTGTTTTTT	CASRCGGGRAGTGELFF
.	TRBV6-5	.	TRBJ1-6	TGTGCCAGCAGTTACTCGGGAGCTCCGGGGGGTTCACCCCTCCACTTT	CASSYSGAPGGSPLHF
once	TRBV30	.	TRBJ1-4	TGTGCCTGGAGTGAATCGTCCTACAATGAAAAACTGTTTTTT	CAWSESSYNEKLFF
.	TRBV27	.	TRBJ1-5	TGTGCCAGCAGGGCGGTCGCCTGGAGCAATCAGCCCCAGCATTTT	CASRAVAWSNQPQHF
few	TRBV27	.	TRBJ1-5	TGTGCCAGCAGTTTATCGGCGATTGCGGTCCCCCTGCATTTT	CASSLSAIAVPLHF
.	TRBV27	TRBD1	TRBJ2-2	TGTGCCAGCAGTTTATCGCGAAGGGGGCAGAACACCGGGGAGCTGTTTTTT	CASSLSRRGQNTGELFF
.	TRBV18	.	TRBJ2-3	TGTGCCAGCTCTCCCCCCGGGGTGATGACAGATACGCAGTATTTT	CASSPPGVMTDTQYF
.	TRBV7-9	.	TRBJ1-1	TGTGCCAGCAGCCTGCCGAACTTTCCCCAAGCTTTCTTT	CASSLPNFPQAFF
.	TRBV7-2	.	TRBJ1-1	TGTGCCAGCAGCTTACTGGTCCAGGGGCGAGCTTTCTTT	CASSLLVQGRAFF
.	TRBV30	.	TRBJ1-2	TGTGCCGGAGGGGTGAGGGGAGGCTACACCTTC	CAGGVRGGYTF
.	TRBV11-3	TRBD2	TRBJ2-3	TGTGCCAGCAGCACCTTCAGGGAGGGAGATACGCAGTATTTT	CASSTFREGDTQYF
.	TRBV3-1/TRBV3-2	TRBD2	TRBJ2-7	TGTGCCAGCAGCCAAGGGAGAACTAGCGGGTACTCCTACGAGCAGTACTTC	CASSQGRTSGYSYEQYF
few	TRBV19	TRBD1	TRBJ1-5	TGTGCCAGTAAAGGGGACAGGGGTAGTCAGCCCCAGCATTTT	CASKGDRGSQPQHF
.	TRBV19	TRBD1	TRBJ2-1	TGTGCCAGTAGTATACGAGGACAGGCCGGCAATGAGCAGTTCTTC	CASSIRGQAGNEQFF
.	TRBV12-3/TRBV12-4	.	TRBJ2-5	TGTGCCAGCGGAAGGGGAGAGACCCAGTACTTC	CASGRGETQYF
.	TRBV6-2/TRBV6-3	TRBD1	TRBJ2-1	TGTGCCAGCAGTTACTCGACAGGGGGGGGGCAGTTCTTC	CASSYSTGGGQFF
.	TRBV28	.	TRBJ2-3	TGTGCCAGCAAGCGAGGAAGCACAGATACGCAGTATTTT	CASKRGSTDTQYF
.	TRBV18	.	TRBJ2-3	TGTGCCAGCTCACCACTAGCCGGGTCGCAGTATTTT	CASSPLAGSQYF
.	TRBV28	TRBD1	TRBJ1-5	TGTGCCAGCAGACAGGGGGCAGATCAGCCCCAGCATTTT	CASRQGADQPQHF
.	TRBV5-1	.	TRBJ1-1	TGCGCCAGCAGCCCAATATTAGGGGGAAACACTGAAGCTTTCTTT	CASSPILGGNTEAFF
.	TRBV2	.	TRBJ2-3	TGTGCCAGCAAAAGGGAGACTAGCACAGATACGCAGTATTTT	CASKRETSTDTQYF
.	TRBV30	.	TRBJ2-6	TGTGCCGGACAAGAAGGAACATCTGGGGCCAACGTCCTGACTTTC	CAGQEGTSGANVLTF
.	TRBV9	.	TRBJ2-5	TGTGCCAGCAGCGTGGGGGGAGCCAAAGAGACCCAGTACTTC	CASSVGGAKETQYF
once	TRBV6-2/TRBV6-3	TRBD1	TRBJ2-1	TGTGCCAGCAGTTTCTCCCCTGACCGACAGGGAAGACCCTACAATGAGCAGTTCTTC	CASSFSPDRQGRPYNEQFF
.	TRBV29-1	.	TRBJ1-1	TGCAGCGTTGAAGATCAGGGCAGGTTTGAAGCTTTCTTT	CSVEDQGRFEAFF
.	TRBV19	.	TRBJ2-1	TGTGCCAGTAGTATCGATAGGGGACACACCAATGAGCAGTTCTTC	CASSIDRGHTNEQFF
.	TRBV5-4	.	TRBJ2-5	TGTGCCAGCAGCCGGGTCCGATCGGAGACCCAGTACTTC	CASSRVRSETQYF
.	TRBV18	TRBD1	TRBJ1-1	TGTGCCAGCTCACCCTATACAGGGGGCAACACTGAAGCTTTCTTT	CASSPYTGGNTEAFF
.	TRBV5-1	TRBD1	TRBJ2-5	TGCGCCAGCAGCCGGGACAGCTCAGAGACCCAGTACTTC	CASSRDSSETQYF
.	TRBV5-1	TRBD1	TRBJ1-3	TGCGCCAGCAGCTTGTCAGGGGGGCTTACTGGAAACACCATATATTTT	CASSLSGGLTGNTIYF
.	TRBV6-2/TRBV6-3	TRBD2	TRBJ2-5	TGTGCCAGCAGTTACGCGGGAGACTTAGAAGAGACCCAGTACTTC	CASSYAGDLEETQYF
.	TRBV6-2/TRBV6-3	TRBD2	TRBJ2-7	TGTGCCAGCAGTTACTCGAGAGGTAGCGGGAGAAACGAGCAGTACTTC	CASSYSRGSGRNEQYF
.	TRBV5-1	TRBD2	TRBJ2-2	TGCGCCAGCAGCCCTGGACTAGCGGGAGCCGGGGAGCTGTTTTTT	CASSPGLAGAGELFF
once	TRBV5-4	TRBD1	TRBJ1-2	TGTGCCAGCAGCCCCGGACAGGGCTATGGCTACACCTTC	CASSPGQGYGYTF
.	TRBV14	.	TRBJ1-1	TGTGCCAGCAGCCCCAGGTGGGGGCCTAACACTGAAGCTTTCTTT	CASSPRWGPNTEAFF
once	TRBV7-8	.	TRBJ2-5	TGTGCCAGCAGCTTATCTAACGGGGGTACGGGAGAGACCCAGTACTTC	CASSLSNGGTGETQYF
.	TRBV10-3	TRBD1	TRBJ2-7	TGTGCCATCGGGACAGCGTCCTACGAGCAGTACTTC	CAIGTASYEQYF
.	TRBV7-9	.	TRBJ2-7	TGTGCCAGCAGCTTTTTACGACATAGGACCTACGAGCAGTACTTC	CASSFLRHRTYEQYF
.	TRBV29-1	.	TRBJ2-7	TGCAGCGCCGAAGTAGGGGATGGGTACGAGCAGTACTTC	CSAEVGDGYEQYF
.	TRBV11-2	TRBD2	TRBJ2-2	TGTGCCAGCAGCTTCCAGCGGGATAGGGAGCTGTTTTTT	CASSFQRDRELFF